The rows below give T cell receptor beta chains drawn from one sample of a study of identifying expanded T cells in peripheral blood. Generated by immunoSEQ multiplex PCR, the TCRdb table keeps only in-frame clones and is missing some. The sample includes more than 45,000 clones, more than 70% of them seen just once. Sequencing input: blood. All receptors come from a person aged 18 to 75 in good health. The CDR3 runs from the conserved cysteine through the conserved F or W. A D gene is named only where the DNA matches it firmly. A clone size is listed for some rows: how often the clone was seen (once, few, many), or a class if it is expanded.

size	V	J	D	DNA	CDR3
NA	TRBV2	TRBJ2-1	TRBD2	TGTGCCAGCGGTGCCAGGACTAGCTTCAATGAGCAGTTCTTC	CASGARTSFNEQFF
NA	TRBV5-6	TRBJ2-5	NA	TGTGCCAGCAGCTTGTTCCCCACAGGGGGGGAAGAGACCCAGTACTTC	CASSLFPTGGEETQYF
NA	TRBV7-9	TRBJ2-1	TRBD2	TGTGCCAGCAGCCCTACTATAGCGGGGGACAATGAGCAGTTCTTC	CASSPTIAGDNEQFF
NA	TRBV11-2	TRBJ2-3	NA	TGTGCCAGCAGCACCTCGACAGGTTCAGATACGCAGTATTTT	CASSTSTGSDTQYF
NA	TRBV5-1	TRBJ2-1	NA	TGCGCCAGCAGCTCGGACGGGAGCTCCTACAATGAGCAGTTCTTC	CASSSDGSSYNEQFF
NA	TRBV11-2	TRBJ2-3	NA	TGTGCCAGCAGCTTAGCGGGGGGCACCACAGATACGCAGTATTTT	CASSLAGGTTDTQYF
NA	TRBV19	TRBJ1-2	NA	TGTGCCAGTAGTATAGATGGGCGCGGGTTGAGTGGCTACACCTTC	CASSIDGRGLSGYTF
NA	TRBV5-5	TRBJ1-1	NA	TGTGCCAGCAGCTTGTGGGAACGCTCTGAAGCTTTCTTT	CASSLWERSEAFF
NA	TRBV7-8	TRBJ2-7	NA	TGTGCCAGCAGCTTTCTTAAGGTGCAGACCGTTCGATTAGGCGAGCAGTACTTC	CASSFLKVQTVRLGEQYF
once	TRBV19	TRBJ2-5	NA	TGTGCCAGTAGGCGGGGCCAAGTCGGTGAGACCCAGTACTTC	CASRRGQVGETQYF
few	TRBV2	TRBJ2-2	NA	TGTGCCAGCACACCTGGGGGCGGGGAGCTGTTTTTT	CASTPGGGELFF
NA	TRBV5-4	TRBJ1-4	NA	TGTGCCAGCAGCTTGGAAAATGAAAAACTGTTTTTT	CASSLENEKLFF
once	TRBV29-1	TRBJ1-1	NA	TGCAGCGTTGCCGGGGGGGACACTGAAGCTTTCTTT	CSVAGGDTEAFF
NA	TRBV19	TRBJ2-1	NA	TGTGCCAGTAGTAATTATGGCCCCGGCAATGAGCAGTTCTTC	CASSNYGPGNEQFF
NA	TRBV30	TRBJ2-1	NA	TGTGCCTGGAGTGACACACTACTACCGGGACACAATGAGCAGTTCTTC	CAWSDTLLPGHNEQFF
once	TRBV7-2	TRBJ2-3	TRBD2	TGTGCCAGCAGCTTACGAGGACTAGAAGGCGATACGCAGTATTTT	CASSLRGLEGDTQYF
NA	TRBV5-1	TRBJ2-2	NA	TGCGCCAGCAGCAGCGGAATTCACACCGGGGAGCTGTTTTTT	CASSSGIHTGELFF
NA	TRBV18	TRBJ2-2	TRBD2	TGTGCCAGCTCACCACCGCAGGGAGGGCCTCGGTTTGGGGAGCTGTTTTTT	CASSPPQGGPRFGELFF
few	TRBV18	TRBJ2-3	TRBD1	TGTGCCAGCTCACCACGGGCCCCGGGACAGGAAGGAGATACGCAGTATTTT	CASSPRAPGQEGDTQYF
NA	TRBV9	TRBJ1-3	NA	TGTGCCAGCAGCCCCCGAGACATGTCTGGAAACACCATATATTTT	CASSPRDMSGNTIYF
NA	TRBV2	TRBJ2-3	NA	TGTGCCAGCTCTAGCAGGCGGACAGATACGCAGTATTTT	CASSSRRTDTQYF
NA	TRBV7-2	TRBJ2-5	NA	TGTGCCAGCAGCCCCCACTGGCTAGGGGAGACCCAGTACTTC	CASSPHWLGETQYF
few	TRBV9	TRBJ1-2	TRBD1	TGTGCCAGCAGCGCCCGACAGGGATTCAACTATGGCTACACCTTC	CASSARQGFNYGYTF
NA	TRBV10-3	TRBJ1-2	TRBD1	TGTGCCATCAGGGACAGGGATGGCTACACCTTC	CAIRDRDGYTF
NA	TRBV6-6	TRBJ1-2	TRBD1	TGTGCCAGCAACGACAGGGGGAGGGCACATGGCTACACCTTC	CASNDRGRAHGYTF
NA	TRBV4-1	TRBJ1-2	NA	TGCGCCAGCAGCCATGATACCGGGACGGGGTATGGCTACACCTTC	CASSHDTGTGYGYTF
NA	TRBV7-2	TRBJ2-3	TRBD2	TGTGCCAGCAGCTTCCCCACTAGCGGGGGGGACGCAGATACGCAGTATTTT	CASSFPTSGGDADTQYF
NA	TRBV4-3	TRBJ2-7	NA	TGCGCCAGCAGCCAAGGGTGGAGCACGGGCGAGCAGTACTTC	CASSQGWSTGEQYF